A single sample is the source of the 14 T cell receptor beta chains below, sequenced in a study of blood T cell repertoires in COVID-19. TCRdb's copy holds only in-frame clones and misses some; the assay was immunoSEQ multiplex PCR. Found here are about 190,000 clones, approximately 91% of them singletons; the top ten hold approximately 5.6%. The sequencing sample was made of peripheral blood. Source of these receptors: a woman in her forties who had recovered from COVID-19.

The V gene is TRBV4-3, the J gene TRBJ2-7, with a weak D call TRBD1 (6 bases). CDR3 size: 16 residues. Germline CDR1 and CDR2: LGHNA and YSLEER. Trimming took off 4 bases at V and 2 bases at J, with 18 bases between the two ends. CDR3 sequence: CASSPTSRDNAYEQYF. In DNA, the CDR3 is TGCGCCAGCAGCCCGACGTCCCGGGACAACGCCTACGAGCAGTACTTC.

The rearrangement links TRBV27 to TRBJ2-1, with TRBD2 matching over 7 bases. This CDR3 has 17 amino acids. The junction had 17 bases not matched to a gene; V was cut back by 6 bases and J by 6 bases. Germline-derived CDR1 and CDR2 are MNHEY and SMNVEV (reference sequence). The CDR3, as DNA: TGTGCCAGCAGACCAATCAGGGAAAGCGGGACCTTCAATGAGCAGTTCTTC. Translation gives CASRPIRESGTFNEQFF.

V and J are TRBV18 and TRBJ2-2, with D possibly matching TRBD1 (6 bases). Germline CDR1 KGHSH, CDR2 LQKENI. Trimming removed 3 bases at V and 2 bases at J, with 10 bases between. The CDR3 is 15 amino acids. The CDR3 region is CASSPRGQNTGELFF. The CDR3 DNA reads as TGTGCCAGCTCACCCAGGGGTCAAAACACCGGGGAGCTGTTTTTT.

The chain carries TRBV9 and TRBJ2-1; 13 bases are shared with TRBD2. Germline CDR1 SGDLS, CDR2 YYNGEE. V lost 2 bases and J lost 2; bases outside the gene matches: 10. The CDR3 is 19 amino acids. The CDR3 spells CASSVTSGRATMPYNEQFF. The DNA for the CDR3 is TGTGCCAGCAGCGTCACTAGCGGGAGGGCCACAATGCCCTACAATGAGCAGTTCTTC.

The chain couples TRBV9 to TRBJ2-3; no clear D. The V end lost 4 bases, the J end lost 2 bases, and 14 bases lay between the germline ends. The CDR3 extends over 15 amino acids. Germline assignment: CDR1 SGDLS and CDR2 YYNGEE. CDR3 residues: CASSPRPVPTDTQYF. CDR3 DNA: TGTGCCAGCAGCCCCCGTCCAGTGCCCACAGATACGCAGTATTTT. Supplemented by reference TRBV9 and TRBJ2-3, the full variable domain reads DSGVTQTPKHLITATGQRVTLRCSPRSGDLSVYWYQQSLDQGLQFLIQYYNGEERAKGNILERFSAQQFPDLHSELNLSSLELGDSALYFCASSPRPVPTDTQYFGPGTRLTVL.

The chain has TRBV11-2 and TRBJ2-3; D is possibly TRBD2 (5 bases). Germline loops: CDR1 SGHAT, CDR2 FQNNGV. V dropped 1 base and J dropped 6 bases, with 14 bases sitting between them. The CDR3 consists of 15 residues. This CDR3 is CASSLAPLGSDTQYF. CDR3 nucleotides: TGTGCCAGCAGCTTAGCCCCCCTGGGGAGCGATACGCAGTATTTT.

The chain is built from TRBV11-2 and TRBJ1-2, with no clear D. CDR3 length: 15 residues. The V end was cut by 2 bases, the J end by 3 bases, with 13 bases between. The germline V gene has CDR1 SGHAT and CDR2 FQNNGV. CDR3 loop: CASSLTGGRDYGYTF. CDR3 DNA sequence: TGTGCCAGCAGCTTAACCGGAGGAAGGGACTATGGCTACACCTTC. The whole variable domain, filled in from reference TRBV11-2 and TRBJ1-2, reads EAGVAQSPRYKIIEKRQSVAFWCNPISGHATLYWYQQILGQGPKLLIQFQNNGVVDDSQLPKDRFSAERLKGVDSTLKIQPAKLEDSAVYLCASSLTGGRDYGYTFGSGTRLTVV.

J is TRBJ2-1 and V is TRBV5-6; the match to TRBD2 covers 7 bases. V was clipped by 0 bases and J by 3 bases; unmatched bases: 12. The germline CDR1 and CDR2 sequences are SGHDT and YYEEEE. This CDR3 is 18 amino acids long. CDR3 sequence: CASSLGRKWEGVYNEQFF. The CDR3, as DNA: TGTGCCAGCAGCTTGGGTCGTAAGTGGGAGGGAGTCTACAATGAGCAGTTCTTC.

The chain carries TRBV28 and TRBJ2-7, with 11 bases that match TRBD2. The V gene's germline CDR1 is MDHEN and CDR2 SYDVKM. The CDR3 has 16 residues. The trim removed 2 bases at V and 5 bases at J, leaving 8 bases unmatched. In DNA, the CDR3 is TGTGCCAGCAGTTTAGTCACTAGCGGGAGCTTCCACGAGCAGTACTTC. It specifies CASSLVTSGSFHEQYF.

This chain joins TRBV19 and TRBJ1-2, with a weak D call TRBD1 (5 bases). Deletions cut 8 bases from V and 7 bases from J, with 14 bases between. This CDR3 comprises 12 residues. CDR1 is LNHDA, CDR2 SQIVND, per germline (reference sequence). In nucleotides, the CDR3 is TGTGCCAGTGGCTATGGGGGGAGTGGCTACACCTTC. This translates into CASGYGGSGYTF.

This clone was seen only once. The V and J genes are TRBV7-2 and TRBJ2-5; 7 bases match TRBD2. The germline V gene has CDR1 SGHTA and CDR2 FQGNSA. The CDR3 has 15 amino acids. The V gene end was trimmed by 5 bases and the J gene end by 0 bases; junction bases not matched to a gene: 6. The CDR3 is CASSGRGGYQETQYF. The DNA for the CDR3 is TGTGCCAGCAGCGGCCGGGGAGGGTACCAAGAGACCCAGTACTTC. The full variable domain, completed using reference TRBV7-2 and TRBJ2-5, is GAGVSQSPSNKVTEKGKDVELRCDPISGHTALYWYRQSLGQGLEFLIYFQGNSAPDKSGLPSDRFSAERTGGSVSTLTIQRTQQEDSAVYLCASSGRGGYQETQYFGPGTRLLVL.

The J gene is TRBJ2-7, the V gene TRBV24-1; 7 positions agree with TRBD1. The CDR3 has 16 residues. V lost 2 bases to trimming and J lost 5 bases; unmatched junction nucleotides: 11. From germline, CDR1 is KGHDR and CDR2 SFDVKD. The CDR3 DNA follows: TGTGCCACCAGTGATTATGGCGCCGACAGGGCGGACGAGCAGTACTTC. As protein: CATSDYGADRADEQYF.

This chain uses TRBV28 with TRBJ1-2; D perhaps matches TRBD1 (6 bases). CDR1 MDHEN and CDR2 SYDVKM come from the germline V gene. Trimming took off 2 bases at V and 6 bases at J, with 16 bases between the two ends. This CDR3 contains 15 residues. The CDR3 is CASSLGPGVRDGYTF. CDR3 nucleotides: TGTGCCAGCAGTTTAGGTCCAGGGGTTAGGGATGGCTACACCTTC.

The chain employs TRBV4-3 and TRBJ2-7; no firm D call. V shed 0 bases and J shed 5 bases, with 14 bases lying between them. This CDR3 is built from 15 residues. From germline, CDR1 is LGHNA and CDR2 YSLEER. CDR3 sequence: CASSQEDRDFDEQYF. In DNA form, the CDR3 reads TGCGCCAGCAGCCAAGAAGATAGAGACTTTGACGAGCAGTACTTC.